These 23 T cell receptor beta chains came from one sample sequenced in a study of regulatory T cells. Amplification used 52 TRBV primers and 13 TRBJ primers. The repertoire was sequenced with immunoSEQ multiplex PCR; TCRdb's copy has only in-frame clones and lacks some. This repertoire shows about 34,000 clones, over 90% found once; its top ten account for about 0.99%. For these TCRs, the target antigens are not known. Findings of the study overall: In CD3G-deficient patients, conventional CD4+ T cells were enriched for hydrophobic CDR3 residues at positions 6 and 7.

Sequenced sample: conventional CD4+ T cells sorted from blood. All receptors come from a child younger than 10 with CD3G deficiency.

The chain is built from TRBV28 and TRBJ2-7; TRBD2 is a possible D gene (6 bases). Germline V gives CDR1 MDHEN, CDR2 SYDVKM. V was clipped by 2 bases and J by 6 bases, with 14 bases between them. The CDR3 has 14 amino acids. Written as DNA, the CDR3 is TGTGCCAGCAGTTTACTAGCCGGTAGCGGCGAGCAGTACTTC. Translating it yields CASSLLAGSGEQYF.

The chain links TRBV10-3 to TRBJ1-5; TRBD1 is a possible D gene (6 bases). The V and J ends lost 6 bases and 5 bases respectively, with 17 bases between them. Per germline, CDR1 ENHRY and CDR2 SYGVKD. CDR3 length: 15 amino acids. The CDR3 sequence: CAISERGGDYQPQHF. In nucleotides, the CDR3 is TGTGCCATCAGCGAAAGGGGGGGGGACTATCAGCCCCAGCATTTT.

The V and J genes are TRBV19 and TRBJ2-6; a weak D match, TRBD1 (5 bases). The V gene lost 5 bases and the J gene lost 4 bases, with 9 bases spanning the gap. The CDR3 extends over 14 amino acids. CDR1 and CDR2 (germline): LNHDA, SQIVND (reference sequence). The CDR3 reads CASSPGSGANVLTF. CDR3 in DNA: TGTGCCAGTAGTCCAGGGTCCGGGGCCAACGTCCTGACTTTC.

The rearrangement uses TRBV19 and TRBJ2-3; D not certain. Germline loops: CDR1 LNHDA, CDR2 SQIVND (reference sequence). The CDR3 sequence is 12 residues long. With 5 bases removed from V and 5 bases from J, the gap between germline ends came to 8 bases. CDR3 nucleotide sequence: TGTGCCAGTAGTCCCGACTTAGATACGCAGTATTTT. Protein sequence: CASSPDLDTQYF.

This clone has a handful of counts. The CDR3: CASSFSGTVPNTEAFF. CDR3 in DNA: TGTGCCAGCAGTTTCTCCGGGACAGTACCGAACACTGAAGCTTTCTTT. The chain has TRBV28 and TRBJ1-1; 7 bases line up with TRBD1. The CDR3 extends over 16 amino acids. Germline V gene data show CDR1 as MDHEN and CDR2 as SYDVKM. J was trimmed by 1 base and V by 3 bases; bases with no gene match: 8.

The chain has TRBV6-1 and TRBJ2-7; tentative D call: TRBD2 (6 bases). The CDR3 has 15 residues. The V end lost 2 bases, the J end lost 5 bases, and 16 bases lay between the germline ends. The V gene's germline CDR1 is MNHNS and CDR2 SASEGT. CDR3 sequence reads: CASSESWGREDEQYF. The DNA for the CDR3 is TGTGCCAGCAGTGAAAGCTGGGGCAGGGAGGACGAGCAGTACTTC.

The chain carries TRBV19 and TRBJ2-5; 7 nucleotides match TRBD2. Germline V gene sequence: CDR1 LNHDA, CDR2 SQIVND (reference sequence). The V gene end was trimmed by 5 bases and the J gene end by 3 bases; junction bases not matched to a gene: 9. This CDR3 spans 15 amino acids. CDR3 loop: CASSRGGSWEETQYF. CDR3 nucleotide sequence: TGTGCCAGTAGTCGGGGCGGGAGCTGGGAAGAGACCCAGTACTTC.

The rearrangement joins TRBV7-2 to TRBJ2-3, with no clear D. Germline values: CDR1 SGHTA, CDR2 FQGNSA. This CDR3 contains 13 residues. Trimming stripped 4 bases from V and 2 bases from J, with 7 bases between. The CDR3 sequence: CASSYDLTDTQYF. CDR3 sequence (DNA): TGTGCCAGCAGCTATGACCTCACAGATACGCAGTATTTT.

This chain links TRBV28 with TRBJ2-2, with D perhaps assigned TRBD1 or TRBD2 (5 bases each). The germline V gene has CDR1 MDHEN and CDR2 SYDVKM. The CDR3 has 14 amino acids. Trimming shortened V by 0 bases and J by 6 bases, and 8 bases separated the two germline ends. CDR3 sequence reads: CASSLWQGAGELFF. In DNA, the CDR3 is TGTGCCAGCAGTTTATGGCAGGGAGCCGGGGAGCTGTTTTTT.

The V gene is TRBV23-1, the J gene TRBJ1-5; D remains ambiguous. TRBV23-1 is sorted into the ORF group, with uncertain function. V was trimmed by 2 bases and J by 0 bases, leaving 23 bases between them. There are 20 residues in the CDR3. CDR3 amino acids: CASSQVGRYGPEYSNQPQHF. The DNA of the CDR3 is TGCGCCAGCAGTCAAGTCGGGCGTTATGGGCCCGAGTATAGCAATCAGCCCCAGCATTTT.

The gene calls are TRBV10-3 and TRBJ2-1, with 7 nucleotides matching TRBD2. Germline V gene sequence: CDR1 ENHRY, CDR2 SYGVKD. The junction had 14 bases not matched to a gene; V was cut back by 5 bases and J by 7 bases. The CDR3 has 16 amino acids. The CDR3, as DNA: TGTGCCATCAGTCCAAATGGTGGGGACTACTGGAATGAGCAGTTCTTC. It translates to CAISPNGGDYWNEQFF.

The V call is TRBV6-6, the J call TRBJ1-5; no reliable D call. This CDR3 has 13 amino acids. Germline V gene lookup returns CDR1 MNHNY and CDR2 SVGAGI (reference sequence). Trimming took off 5 bases at V and 7 bases at J, with 12 bases between the two ends. Here the CDR3 DNA reads TGTGCCAGCAGTCCCCTGCGAGGGCAGCCCCAGCATTTT. It codes for CASSPLRGQPQHF.

This clone was recorded once. This sequence joins TRBV10-3 and TRBJ2-5, with TRBD2 matching over 9 bases. The CDR3 loop spans 18 amino acids. Unmatched junction bases numbered 15, after V lost 2 bases and J lost 5 bases. The V gene's germline CDR1 is ENHRY and CDR2 SYGVKD. CDR3 nucleotides: TGTGCCATCAGTGAGCAGCGGGAGGATCGAGGTTGGAAGGAGACCCAGTACTTC. This sequence encodes CAISEQREDRGWKETQYF.

This clone was counted once. The V gene is TRBV6-1, the J gene TRBJ1-6; possible D gene TRBD1, 5 bases. Trimming took 7 bases from V and 6 from J, leaving 13 bases between them. The germline CDR1 and CDR2 sequences are MNHNS and SASEGT. This CDR3 contains 14 residues. The CDR3 region has the DNA TGTGCCAGCAACCTGGGACGGCTTAATTCACCCCTCCACTTT. Its translation is CASNLGRLNSPLHF.

J is TRBJ1-2 and V is TRBV28; D is undetermined. The CDR3 runs to 17 residues. Trimming took 6 bases from V and 0 from J, leaving 20 bases between them. Germline loops: CDR1 MDHEN, CDR2 SYDVKM. DNA of the CDR3: TGTGCCAGCAGCTTGAAGAGACATCTGATAGCTAACTATGGCTACACCTTC. Protein: CASSLKRHLIANYGYTF.

The chain combines TRBV11-2 with TRBJ2-4, with D perhaps TRBD2 (5 bases). The CDR3 has 13 residues. Germline CDR1 SGHAT, CDR2 FQNNGV. V shed 4 bases and J shed 9 bases, with 13 bases lying between them. Here the CDR3 reads CASSSRLQSIQYF. CDR3 coding DNA: TGTGCCAGCAGCTCTCGACTACAGAGCATTCAGTACTTC. The full variable domain, rest sourced from reference TRBV11-2 and TRBJ2-4, is EAGVAQSPRYKIIEKRQSVAFWCNPISGHATLYWYQQILGQGPKLLIQFQNNGVVDDSQLPKDRFSAERLKGVDSTLKIQPAKLEDSAVYLCASSSRLQSIQYFGAGTRLSVL.

V and J are TRBV28 and TRBJ1-2; 10 nucleotides agree with TRBD1. CDR1 and CDR2 from the germline V gene are MDHEN and SYDVKM. This CDR3 contains 15 residues. V dropped 7 bases and J dropped 2; count of bases not matched to a gene: 7. CDR3 nucleotide sequence: TGTGCCAGCAAGGGACAGGGGACTGGAAACTATGGCTACACCTTC. It encodes CASKGQGTGNYGYTF.

V and J are TRBV28 and TRBJ1-4, with D hard to call. V lost 5 bases, J lost 4 bases, and 11 bases lay in between. Germline CDR1 is MDHEN and CDR2 is SYDVKM. The CDR3 is made up of 14 amino acids. The CDR3 bases are TGTGCCAGCAGTCAGAGGGTCCTTAATGAAAAACTGTTTTTT. It translates to CASSQRVLNEKLFF.

V usage is TRBV28 and J usage is TRBJ2-7; 7 nucleotides agree with TRBD2. The trim removed 7 bases at V and 7 bases at J, leaving 10 bases unmatched. Germline V gene data show CDR1 as MDHEN and CDR2 as SYDVKM. The CDR3 has 13 residues. CDR3 sequence (DNA): TGTGCCAGCACCAATTGGGGGGGGAAGGAGCAGTACTTC. It translates to CASTNWGGKEQYF.

In its sample, this clone was seen once. V usage is TRBV6-6 and J usage is TRBJ1-1; 7 bases line up with TRBD1. The germline V gene encodes CDR1 MNHNY and CDR2 SVGAGI (reference sequence). V trimming: 0 bases; J trimming: 3 bases; junction bases outside the gene matches: 1. This CDR3 region has 14 residues. Here the CDR3 reads CASSYSTGYTEAFF. DNA of the CDR3: TGTGCCAGCAGTTACTCGACAGGGTACACTGAAGCTTTCTTT.

V and J are TRBV6-1 and TRBJ2-3, with D perhaps matching TRBD1 (6 bases). V lost 4 bases to trimming and J lost 0 bases, with 17 bases between them. Germline CDR1 reads MNHNS; CDR2 reads SASEGT. This CDR3 is 17 amino acids long. CDR3 DNA sequence: TGTGCCAGCAGTGCCCGGACAGCCGTCAGGAGCACAGATACGCAGTATTTT. Translation: CASSARTAVRSTDTQYF.

This rearrangement joins TRBV10-3 to TRBJ1-1; 7 nucleotides match TRBD1. The CDR3 contains 15 residues. Losses at the gene ends were 7 bases for V and 0 bases for J; bases not matched to a gene: 8. CDR1 ENHRY and CDR2 SYGVKD come from the germline V gene. This chain's CDR3 is CAITGGTRVNTEAFF. The CDR3 coding sequence is TGTGCCATCACAGGGGGGACACGGGTGAACACTGAAGCTTTCTTT.

This chain links TRBV29-1 with TRBJ2-3, with D unresolved. The V and J ends lost 5 bases and 2 bases respectively, with 14 bases between them. Germline lookup yields CDR1 SQVTM and CDR2 ANQGSEA. The CDR3 is 14 amino acids. The DNA for the CDR3 is TGCAGCGTTTCCACCGGGCCCTTCACAGATACGCAGTATTTT. Translated: CSVSTGPFTDTQYF.